The sequence of this TCR beta chain was determined in a study of shared clonotypes between healthy human individuals. About this clone itself: What it binds is unknown.

Repertoires were generated with immunoSEQ multiplex PCR, while TCRdb's copy carries only in-frame clones and drops some. The repertoire holds approximately 600,000 clones, with 85% to 95% as singletons. Terminally differentiated effector memory CD45RA+ cells were excluded by CCR7 positive selection of CD45RO-negative cells. General study points: Sorted-subset sequencing was shown by rarefaction to be incomplete despite large depth. Clonotypes shared by all four donors outscored non-shared clonotypes in generation probability. Genetic and exposure-history diversity was limited by the small donor number.

The germline V gene encodes CDR1 MNHEY and CDR2 SMNVEV (reference sequence). The CDR3 spans 15 residues. The V gene lost 8 bases and the J gene lost 5 bases, with 21 bases spanning the gap. Sequenced material: naive CD8+ T cells sorted from blood. The source is a woman aged 30 to 39 in good health. V usage is TRBV27 and J usage is TRBJ2-5, with D uncertain. CDR3 in amino acids: CASRQSYLLRETQYF. CDR3 DNA sequence: TGTGCCAGCCGACAAAGTTACCTCCTTAGGGAGACCCAGTACTTC.